This T cell receptor beta chain was sequenced during a study of blood T cell repertoires in COVID-19. Sequenced by immunoSEQ multiplex PCR; TCRdb stores in-frame clones only, minus some. Altogether about 260,000 clones are present, about 90% being singletons, with the ten largest covering around 1%. CDR3 length: 14 amino acids. In germline, CDR1 is SGHRS, CDR2 YFSETQ. The V and J ends lost 0 bases and 7 bases respectively, with 10 bases between them. What was sequenced was PBMCs or T cells enriched from blood (not recorded which). The rearrangement joins TRBV5-1 to TRBJ2-2, with unresolved D. The TCR originated in a man aged 45-65 years who had been exposed to COVID-19. The CDR3: CASSLAEQYGELFF. The CDR3 DNA sequence: TGCGCCAGCAGCTTGGCCGAACAGTACGGGGAGCTGTTTTTT.